The TCR beta chain described here comes from a study of memory CD4+ T cells and cytomegalovirus serostatus. Overall study results and limits: Of 150 to 200 reported CMV TCRbeta sequences, some 70 were found in memory CD4+ repertoires.

Worth noting for this clone: Its antigen is unknown.

The ends were cut back, 0 bases at V and 5 bases at J, with 13 bases in the middle. The germline gives CDR1 KGHSH, CDR2 LQKENI. The CDR3 is 15 residues long. Single viable CD3+CD4+CD8-CD45RO+ cells were sorted as the memory CD4+ T cells. TCRdb's copy holds only in-frame clones and misses some; the assay was immunoSEQ multiplex PCR. The sample shows roughly 49,000 clones, approximately 80% of them seen only once. Sequenced input: memory CD4+ T cells from blood. This chain uses TRBV18 with TRBJ1-2; D ambiguous. This TCR was sampled from an adult in good health and CMV-seronegative. This CDR3 is CASSPPSSVTYGYTF. CDR3 coding DNA: TGTGCCAGCTCACCACCGTCTTCGGTGACTTATGGCTACACCTTC.